This T cell receptor beta chain appears in the sequencing data of a study of blood T cells in healthy people across ages. Study-wide findings and caveats: Compared with aged donors, long-lived donors showed fewer expanded clones, suggesting selection. The donors' CMV status was not determined, possibly confounding changes in expanded clonotypes.

The table lists this clonotype with a few counts. The antigen is unknown. Aged roughly 6 to 100, donors were systemically healthy Caucasians from Russia. This CDR3 comprises 11 residues. The V and J ends lost 6 bases and 8 bases, in that order; junction bases with no gene match: 4. CDR1 and CDR2 from the germline V gene are SNHLY and FYNNEI. Together with a sample-barcoded 5' primer, a J-beta primer mix was included in a second PCR lasting roughly 6 to 12 cycles. A template-switch adaptor containing 12 random nucleotides labeled each cDNA molecule. TCRdb itself ran the 5' RACE reads through MiXCR, one entry per CDR3 protein. Among 550,000 to 750,000 distinct CDR3 sequences, around 21% were seen once, and the ten largest hold 3.5% to 4%.

The clonotype comes from a man between 65 and 85 years old in good health. Sequencing was performed on blood. The chain carries TRBV2 and TRBJ2-7, with 7 bases aligning to TRBD2. CDR3 in DNA: TGTGCCAGCAGCCAGCGGGACCAGCAGTACTTC. This translates into CASSQRDQQYF.